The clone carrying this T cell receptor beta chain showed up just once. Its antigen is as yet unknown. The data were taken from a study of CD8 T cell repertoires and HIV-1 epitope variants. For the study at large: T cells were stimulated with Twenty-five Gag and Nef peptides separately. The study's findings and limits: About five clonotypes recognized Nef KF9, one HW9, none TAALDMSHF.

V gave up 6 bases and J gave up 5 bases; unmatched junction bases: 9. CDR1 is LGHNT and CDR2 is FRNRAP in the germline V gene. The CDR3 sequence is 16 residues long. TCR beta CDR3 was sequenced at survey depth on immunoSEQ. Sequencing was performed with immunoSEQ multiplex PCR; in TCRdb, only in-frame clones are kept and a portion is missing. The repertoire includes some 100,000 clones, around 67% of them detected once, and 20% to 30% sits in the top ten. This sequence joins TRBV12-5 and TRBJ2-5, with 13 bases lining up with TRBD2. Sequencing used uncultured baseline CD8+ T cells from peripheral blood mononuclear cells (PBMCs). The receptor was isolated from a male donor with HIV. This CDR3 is CASGLGLAGDGETQYF. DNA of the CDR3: TGTGCTAGTGGACTAGGACTAGCGGGAGACGGGGAGACCCAGTACTTC. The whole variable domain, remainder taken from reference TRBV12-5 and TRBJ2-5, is DARVTQTPRHKVTEMGQEVTMRCQPILGHNTVFWYRQTMMQGLELLAYFRNRAPLDDSGMPKDRFSAEMPDATLATLKIQPSEPRDSAVYFCASGLGLAGDGETQYFGPGTRLLVL.